The 17 T cell receptor beta chains below were found in one sample sequenced in a study of T cell repertoires in cytomegalovirus infection. TCRdb analysed the reads with MiXCR anew, one entry per CDR3 protein. The table includes roughly 500,000 distinct CDR3 sequences, roughly 46% detected once. No cognate antigen is known for these TCRs. Sequenced here: cultured PBMCs, sampled from culture after CMV antigen stimulation. Receptors originate from a human donor in good health (CMV status not recorded). Some clones in this sample may be carry-over from other donors' samples.

The rearrangement joins TRBV5-4 to TRBJ1-6; no clear D gene. The CDR3 length is 16 residues. Trimming cost V 0 bases and J 7 bases, with 14 bases left between them. CDR1 SGHNT and CDR2 YYREEE come from the germline V gene (reference sequence). This CDR3 is CASSLGGSVRNSPLHF. The CDR3 bases are TGTGCCAGCAGCTTGGGTGGCAGCGTAAGGAATTCACCCCTCCACTTT.

This clonotype has just a few counts. The chain has TRBV5-6 and TRBJ2-2; 8 nucleotides align to TRBD2. Germline V lookup: CDR1 SGHDT, CDR2 YYEEEE. The ends lost 2 bases at V and 1 base at J; junction bases unmatched: 1. This CDR3 has 15 amino acids. DNA for the CDR3: TGTGCCAGCAGCTTCAGCGGGAGGAACACCGGGGAGCTGTTTTTT. It encodes CASSFSGRNTGELFF.

At least ten counts were recorded for this clonotype. This rearrangement joins TRBV7-2 to TRBJ2-7; a weak D match, TRBD1 (6 bases). The CDR3 totals 14 residues. The V end was cut by 6 bases, the J end by 2 bases, with 14 bases between. Germline lookup yields CDR1 SGHTA and CDR2 FQGNSA. The chain's CDR3 is CASSSHRATYEQYF. The CDR3 DNA follows: TGTGCCAGCAGTTCCCACAGGGCCACCTACGAGCAGTACTTC.

This chain connects TRBV7-8 to TRBJ2-7; 8 nucleotides align to TRBD2. V shed 3 bases, J shed 6 bases, and the junction held 10 bases outside the gene matches. The V gene's germline CDR1 is SGHVS and CDR2 FQNEAQ. The CDR3 consists of 15 residues. CDR3: CASSFGGVGTGEQYF. The DNA of the CDR3 is TGTGCCAGCAGCTTCGGGGGGGTGGGGACTGGCGAGCAGTACTTC.

This clonotype was counted only a few times. This chain uses TRBV12-3 or TRBV12-4 with TRBJ2-7; maybe TRBD2 (6 bases). The V gene lost 5 bases and the J gene lost 7 bases, with 24 bases spanning the gap. This CDR3 has 16 amino acids. The CDR3 spells CASSPAGTLTAGEQYF. The CDR3 nucleotides are TGTGCCAGCAGTCCTGCCGGGACTCTGACCGCGGGGGAGCAGTACTTC.

The chain has TRBV2 and TRBJ1-1; D is uncertain. V lost 7 bases and J 6 bases, leaving 12 bases between the germline ends. From germline, CDR1 is SNHLY and CDR2 FYNNEI. The CDR3 has 12 residues. The CDR3 DNA sequence: TGTGCCAGCACGGGGATACGACCTGAAGCTTTCTTT. Residues: CASTGIRPEAFF.

The chain links TRBV6-1 to TRBJ2-2, with D hard to call. V gave up 4 bases and J gave up 6 bases, with 6 bases separating them. CDR1 is MNHNS and CDR2 is SASEGT in the germline V gene. The CDR3 length is 12 residues. The chain's CDR3 is CASSGFAGELFF. CDR3 sequence (DNA): TGTGCCAGCAGTGGGTTTGCCGGGGAGCTGTTTTTT.

This sequence joins TRBV7-8 and TRBJ2-3; TRBD1 might be the D (5 bases). This CDR3 spans 13 amino acids. CDR1 SGHVS and CDR2 FQNEAQ come from the germline V gene. Deletions cut 5 bases from V and 4 bases from J, with 10 bases between. CDR3 region: CASSPWGPDTQYF. The CDR3, as DNA: TGTGCCAGCAGCCCCTGGGGCCCAGATACGCAGTATTTT.

The chain combines TRBV7-2 with TRBJ2-7; D unresolved. The CDR3 spans 16 residues. The ends were cut back, 3 bases at V and 1 base at J, with 16 bases in the middle. Germline lookup yields CDR1 SGHTA and CDR2 FQGNSA. The CDR3 region has the DNA TGTGCCAGCAGCTTTTCAGGTGCCCCCGAGTCCTACGAGCAGTACTTC. Protein sequence: CASSFSGAPESYEQYF.

This clonotype appeared many times. The chain uses TRBV12-3 or TRBV12-4 and TRBJ2-3, with D unclear. The CDR3 contains 14 residues. The V and J ends lost 7 bases and 6 bases respectively, with 17 bases between them. The CDR3 region has the DNA TGTGCCAGCACCAGTGGATCGTGGACGGATACGCAGTATTTT. Translating it yields CASTSGSWTDTQYF.

J is TRBJ1-4 and V is TRBV2, with D unresolved. V was pared by 7 bases and J by 3 bases, with 9 bases between. This CDR3 has 13 residues. Germline values: CDR1 SNHLY, CDR2 FYNNEI. CDR3 sequence: CASIRSANEKLFF. The CDR3 bases are TGTGCCAGCATTAGGTCAGCTAATGAAAAACTGTTTTTT.

V usage is TRBV4-1 and J usage is TRBJ2-6, with a tentative D call TRBD1 (6 bases). The CDR3 extends over 18 amino acids. V lost 1 base and J 0 bases, leaving 13 bases between the germline ends. CDR1 and CDR2 (germline): MGHRA, YSYEKL. This chain's CDR3 is CASSQVSGTSSGANVLTF. The DNA of the CDR3 is TGCGCCAGCAGCCAAGTATCAGGGACAAGCTCTGGGGCCAACGTCCTGACTTTC.

The rearrangement links TRBV7-8 to TRBJ2-1, with TRBD1 matching over 11 bases. The CDR3 has 15 residues. Germline CDR1 reads SGHVS; CDR2 reads FQNEAQ. V was clipped by 4 bases and J by 4 bases; unmatched bases: 3. The CDR3 DNA reads TGTGCCAGCAGCTCGGGACAGGGGGGGTACAATGAGCAGTTCTTC. This codes for CASSSGQGGYNEQFF. The entire variable domain, with the rest obtained from reference TRBV7-8 and TRBJ2-1, is as follows: GAGVSQSPRYKVAKRGQDVALRCDPISGHVSLFWYQQALGQGPEFLTYFQNEAQLDKSGLPSDRFFAERPEGSVSTLKIQRTQQEDSAVYLCASSSGQGGYNEQFFGPGTRLTVL.

As to this clonotype: The junction differs from germline at one of its ends, possibly a read error. The chain joins TRBV7-2 to TRBJ2-1, with 7 bases aligning to TRBD2. CDR1 SGHTA and CDR2 FQGNSA come from the germline V gene. The length of the CDR3 is 15 residues. The CDR3 region has the DNA TGTGCCAGCAGCATGCGGGAGAGAAACTACAATGGGCAGTTCTTC. This sequence encodes CASSMRERNYNGQFF.

The chain couples TRBV7-4 to TRBJ2-7; D tentatively reads TRBD1 or TRBD2 (6 bases each). V was shortened by 5 bases and J by 4 bases, with 18 bases between the two germline ends. The germline V gene encodes CDR1 SGHVT and CDR2 SQSDAQ. This CDR3 is 15 amino acids long. CDR3 nucleotides: TGTGCCAGCAGCCGCCAAGGGGGGACTGTATACGAGCAGTACTTC. Translating it yields CASSRQGGTVYEQYF. Complete variable domain (other parts from reference TRBV7-4 and TRBJ2-7): GAGVSQSPRYKVAKRGRDVALRCDSISGHVTLYWYRQTLGQGSEVLTYSQSDAQRDKSGRPSGRFSAERPERSVSTLKIQRTEQGDSAVYLCASSRQGGTVYEQYFGPGTRLTVT.

The V and J genes are TRBV2 and TRBJ1-3, with D unresolved. Germline V lookup: CDR1 SNHLY, CDR2 FYNNEI. The ends were cut back, 5 bases at V and 0 bases at J, with 11 bases in the middle. This CDR3 is 15 amino acids long. CDR3 residues: CASSLRVFSGNTIYF. In nucleotides, the CDR3 is TGTGCCAGCAGTTTGAGAGTGTTCTCTGGAAACACCATATATTTT.

The count of this clonotype is one. The chain recombines TRBV10-3 with TRBJ2-3; D is unresolved. The CDR3 extends over 14 amino acids. V was shortened by 10 bases and J by 0 bases, with 14 bases between the two germline ends. Germline V gene data show CDR1 as ENHRY and CDR2 as SYGVKD. CDR3 region: CATRPRSSTDTQYF. In nucleotides, the CDR3 is TGTGCCACCCGCCCGCGGTCTAGCACAGATACGCAGTATTTT.